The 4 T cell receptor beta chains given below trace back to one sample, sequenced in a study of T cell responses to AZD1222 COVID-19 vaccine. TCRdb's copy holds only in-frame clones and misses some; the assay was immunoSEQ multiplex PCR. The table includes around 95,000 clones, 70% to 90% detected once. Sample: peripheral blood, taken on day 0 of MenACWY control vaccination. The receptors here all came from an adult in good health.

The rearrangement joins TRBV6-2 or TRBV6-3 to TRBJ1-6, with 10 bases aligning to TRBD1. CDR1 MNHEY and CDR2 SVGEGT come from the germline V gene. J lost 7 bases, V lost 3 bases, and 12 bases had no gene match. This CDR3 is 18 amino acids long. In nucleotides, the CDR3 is TGTGCCAGCAGTTATCCCTACGGACAGGGGGTTTCCAATTCACCCCTCCACTTT. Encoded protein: CASSYPYGQGVSNSPLHF.

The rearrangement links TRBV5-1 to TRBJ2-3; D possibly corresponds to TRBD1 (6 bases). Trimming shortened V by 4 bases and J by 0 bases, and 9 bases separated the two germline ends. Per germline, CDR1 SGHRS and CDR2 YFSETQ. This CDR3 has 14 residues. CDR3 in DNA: TGCGCCAGCAGCGCCCAGGGGAGCACAGATACGCAGTATTTT. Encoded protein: CASSAQGSTDTQYF.

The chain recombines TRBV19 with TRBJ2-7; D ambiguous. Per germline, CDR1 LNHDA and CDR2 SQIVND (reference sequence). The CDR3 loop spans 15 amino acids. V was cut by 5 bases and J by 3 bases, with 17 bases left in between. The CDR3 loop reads CASSHTSGPGYEQYF. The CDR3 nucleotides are TGTGCCAGTAGTCACACGTCTGGGCCAGGCTACGAGCAGTACTTC.

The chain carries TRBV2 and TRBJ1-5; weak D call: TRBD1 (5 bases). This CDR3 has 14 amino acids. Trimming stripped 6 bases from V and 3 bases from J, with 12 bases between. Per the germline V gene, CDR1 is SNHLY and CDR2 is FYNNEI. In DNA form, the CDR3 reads TGTGCCAGCAGAGCCGGGACGGTCAATCAGCCCCAGCATTTT. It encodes CASRAGTVNQPQHF. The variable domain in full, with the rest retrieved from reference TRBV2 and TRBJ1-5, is EPEVTQTPSHQVTQMGQEVILRCVPISNHLYFYWYRQILGQKVEFLVSFYNNEISEKSEIFDDQFSVERPDGSNFTLKIRSTKLEDSAMYFCASRAGTVNQPQHFGDGTRLSIL.